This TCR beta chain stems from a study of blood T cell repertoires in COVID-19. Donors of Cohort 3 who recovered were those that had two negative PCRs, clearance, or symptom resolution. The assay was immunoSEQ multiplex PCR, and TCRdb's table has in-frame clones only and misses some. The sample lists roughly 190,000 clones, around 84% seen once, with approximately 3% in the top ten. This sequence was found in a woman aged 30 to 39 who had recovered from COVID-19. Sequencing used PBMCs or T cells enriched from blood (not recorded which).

The CDR3 here is CASTEQGTDTQYF. The CDR3 DNA is TGCGCCAGTACGGAACAGGGAACAGATACGCAGTATTTT. The V gene is TRBV10-2, the J gene TRBJ2-3, with a tentative D call TRBD1 (6 bases). Germline V gene data show CDR1 as WSHSY and CDR2 as SAAADI. Trimming left V 9 bases short and J 3 bases short, with 13 bases between. The CDR3 has 13 amino acids.